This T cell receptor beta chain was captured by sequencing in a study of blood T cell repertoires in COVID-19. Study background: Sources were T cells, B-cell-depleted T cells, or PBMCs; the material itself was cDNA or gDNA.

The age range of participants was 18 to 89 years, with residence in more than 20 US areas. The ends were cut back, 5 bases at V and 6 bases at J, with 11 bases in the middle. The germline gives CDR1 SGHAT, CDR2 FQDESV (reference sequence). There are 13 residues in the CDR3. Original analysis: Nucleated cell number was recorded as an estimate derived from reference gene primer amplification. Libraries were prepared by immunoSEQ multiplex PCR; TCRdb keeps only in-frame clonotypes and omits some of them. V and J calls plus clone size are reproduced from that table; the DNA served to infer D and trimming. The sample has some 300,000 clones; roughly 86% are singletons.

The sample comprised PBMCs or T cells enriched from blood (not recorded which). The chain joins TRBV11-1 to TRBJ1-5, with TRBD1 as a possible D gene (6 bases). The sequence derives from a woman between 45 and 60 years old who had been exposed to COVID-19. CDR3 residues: CASSHQGGQPQHF. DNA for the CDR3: TGTGCCAGCAGCCATCAAGGGGGTCAGCCCCAGCATTTT.